Sequencing of this TCR beta chain was carried out in a study of low-dose radiotherapy and immunotherapy resistance in tumors. Study details: Treatment included intravenous cyclophosphamide dosed at 200 mg/m2 every two weeks, one day before radiation and immunotherapy.

This clonotype has at least ten counts. The time point was: before trial treatment. The donors' regimen was nivolumab, ipilimumab, aspirin, low-dose cyclophosphamide and low-dose radiotherapy. Inclusion covered patients whose advanced solid tumors lacked tumor-infiltrating lymphocytes. V shed 3 bases and J shed 3 bases, with 21 bases lying between them. CDR1 SQVTM and CDR2 ANQGSEA come from the germline V gene. This CDR3 spans 16 amino acids. Priming of first-strand cDNA relied on TRAV- and TRBV-specific primers (covering alpha and beta chains). Amplification of TCRs used a constant-region primer and V-primer adapter for about 18 PCR cycles. After the mRNA was isolated, it was amplified using in vitro transcription. TCRdb reprocessed the reads via MiXCR and lists one record per CDR3 protein. The sample contains roughly 60,000 distinct CDR3 sequences, roughly 24% of which appear only once.

The sample was PBMCs, taken before treatment. V and J are TRBV29-1 and TRBJ2-7, with a possible D match to TRBD1 (6 bases). The clonotype was recovered from a male donor with prostate cancer. CDR3 region: CSVEKVRRTEGYEQYF. Here the CDR3 DNA reads TGCAGCGTTGAGAAAGTCCGTCGGACAGAAGGCTACGAGCAGTACTTC.